These 20 T cell receptor beta chains were all obtained from the same sample, sequenced in a study of cytomegalovirus exposure and HLA in healthy donors. The PCR ran on 60 Vbeta and 13 Jbeta primers. Sequencing was performed with immunoSEQ multiplex PCR; in TCRdb, only in-frame clones are kept and a portion is missing. The sample totals around 140,000 clones; its top ten clones hold 1.5% to 2%. The sequencing input was PBMCs. These TCRs come from a woman between 45 and 65 years old in good health and CMV-seronegative.

V and J are TRBV18 and TRBJ1-1; D is ambiguous. CDR3 length: 13 amino acids. V was cut by 2 bases and J by 1 base, with 5 bases left in between. Germline V gives CDR1 KGHSH, CDR2 LQKENI. CDR3 nucleotide sequence: TGTGCCAGCTCACCATCCTCGAACACTGAAGCTTTCTTT. This encodes CASSPSSNTEAFF.

The rearrangement joins TRBV7-3 to TRBJ1-1, with no clear D. The CDR3 length is 13 residues. V gave up 6 bases and J gave up 2 bases, with 10 bases separating them. Germline loops: CDR1 SGHTA, CDR2 FQGTGA. The CDR3 nucleotides read TGTGCCAGCAGAAGGGAGCTAAACACTGAAGCTTTCTTT. It is translated as CASRRELNTEAFF.

The rearrangement joins TRBV27 to TRBJ1-2; possible D gene TRBD1, 5 bases. CDR1 is MNHEY, CDR2 SMNVEV, per germline (reference sequence). V dropped 0 bases and J dropped 4 bases, with 15 bases sitting between them. There are 16 residues in the CDR3. This CDR3 is CASSLSFRGSGYGYTF. In nucleotides, the CDR3 is TGTGCCAGCAGTTTATCGTTTCGGGGGTCGGGCTATGGCTACACCTTC.

The V call is TRBV15, the J call TRBJ1-6, with 7 bases lining up with TRBD1. The CDR3 runs 16 residues. Germline V gene data show CDR1 as LNHNV and CDR2 as YYDKDF (reference sequence). V was pared by 3 bases and J by 7 bases, with 9 bases of the junction left unmatched. DNA for the CDR3: TGTGCCACCAGCAGGAAAACAGGGGTTGGGAATTCACCCCTCCACTTT. Protein sequence: CATSRKTGVGNSPLHF. The full variable domain, completed using reference TRBV15 and TRBJ1-6, is DAMVIQNPRYQVTQFGKPVTLSCSQTLNHNVMYWYQQKSSQAPKLLFHYYDKDFNNEADTPDNFQSRRPNTSFCFLDIRSPGLGDTAMYLCATSRKTGVGNSPLHFGNGTRLTVT.

The gene calls are TRBV10-3 and TRBJ2-7, with D perhaps TRBD2 (5 bases). The CDR3 runs to 13 residues. Trimming pared 8 bases from V and 5 bases from J, leaving 16 bases between. From germline, CDR1 is ENHRY and CDR2 SYGVKD. Here the CDR3 reads CAIGGITGNEQYF. Written as DNA, the CDR3 is TGTGCCATCGGAGGAATAACCGGGAACGAGCAGTACTTC.

J is TRBJ2-2 and V is TRBV6-5, with D perhaps matching TRBD1 (5 bases). V was shortened by 4 bases and J by 4 bases, with 13 bases between the two germline ends. This CDR3 region has 15 residues. Germline V gene lookup returns CDR1 MNHEY and CDR2 SVGAGI. In nucleotides, the CDR3 is TGTGCCAGCAGTTCTAGTCCAGGGTCCACCGGGGAGCTGTTTTTT. This sequence encodes CASSSSPGSTGELFF.

The chain uses TRBV29-1 and TRBJ2-1, with 9 bases that match TRBD1. The CDR3 loop spans 12 amino acids. Germline CDR1 is SQVTM and CDR2 is ANQGSEA. With V trimmed by 8 bases and J by 9 bases, 8 bases remained unmatched. This chain's CDR3 is CSLGTGNGEQFF. The CDR3 DNA follows: TGCAGCCTCGGGACAGGGAATGGTGAGCAGTTCTTC.

This chain connects TRBV6-5 to TRBJ1-5, with 7 bases that match TRBD1. V shed 5 bases and J 6 bases; nucleotides not matched to a gene: 10. The CDR3 sequence is 15 residues long. Germline CDR1 and CDR2: MNHEY and SVGAGI. This CDR3 reads CASSPGQVGGQPQHF. CDR3 nucleotide sequence: TGTGCCAGCAGTCCTGGACAGGTGGGAGGTCAGCCCCAGCATTTT.

The chain uses TRBV28 and TRBJ2-5; 9 nucleotides align to TRBD2. In germline, CDR1 is MDHEN, CDR2 SYDVKM. The CDR3 length is 18 residues. The trim removed 5 bases at V and 1 base at J, leaving 14 bases unmatched. The CDR3 spells CASSPWGSNSGGQETQYF. DNA for the CDR3: TGTGCCAGCAGTCCATGGGGGAGTAATAGCGGGGGCCAAGAGACCCAGTACTTC.

This sequence joins TRBV7-2 and TRBJ2-2; tentative D call: TRBD2 (5 bases). Trimming left V 1 base short and J 3 bases short, with 15 bases between. This CDR3 has 17 amino acids. The germline gives CDR1 SGHTA, CDR2 FQGNSA. In DNA form, the CDR3 reads TGTGCCAGCAGCTTAGGTCCCTCCCGGGGAGACACCGGGGAGCTGTTTTTT. Its protein is CASSLGPSRGDTGELFF.

V is TRBV7-2 and J is TRBJ2-5; 8 positions agree with TRBD2. The CDR3 length is 14 residues. Germline V gives CDR1 SGHTA, CDR2 FQGNSA. J gave up 5 bases and V 3 bases, and 5 bases lay outside the gene matches. CDR3 residues: CASSFGGAIETQYF. CDR3 bases: TGTGCCAGCAGCTTCGGGGGGGCGATTGAGACCCAGTACTTC.

The genes are TRBV27 and TRBJ2-3; D remains unclear. The CDR3 sequence is 15 residues long. In germline, CDR1 is MNHEY, CDR2 SMNVEV (reference sequence). Trimming removed 6 bases from V and 2 bases from J, with 15 bases in between. Here the CDR3 reads CASSFGPLPTDTQYF. The DNA of the CDR3 is TGTGCCAGCAGCTTTGGGCCTTTACCCACAGATACGCAGTATTTT.

The V and J genes are TRBV7-8 and TRBJ2-5; D unresolved. The CDR3 is made up of 13 amino acids. With 5 bases removed from V and 0 bases from J, the gap between germline ends came to 7 bases. Germline V CDR1 and CDR2: SGHVS, FQNEAQ. The DNA for the CDR3 is TGTGCCAGCAGCCGAGCGTACCAAGAGACCCAGTACTTC. Protein: CASSRAYQETQYF.

V and J are TRBV6-5 and TRBJ1-3, with 7 bases identical to TRBD1. Trimming at V came to 2 bases and at J to 4 bases, leaving 5 bases not matched to a gene. This CDR3 has 15 residues. The germline V gene has CDR1 MNHEY and CDR2 SVGAGI. The CDR3 sequence is CASSYQGVLGNTIYF. The CDR3 DNA follows: TGTGCCAGCAGTTACCAGGGGGTGTTAGGAAACACCATATATTTT.

The chain has TRBV7-9 and TRBJ1-4; TRBD1 matches 9 bases. Germline loops: CDR1 SEHNR, CDR2 FQNEAQ (reference sequence). This CDR3 spans 18 amino acids. V trimming: 4 bases; J trimming: 8 bases; junction bases outside the gene matches: 17. CDR3 region: CASSSPAHRGRKWEKLFF. The CDR3 DNA reads TGTGCCAGCAGCTCCCCAGCTCACAGGGGGCGAAAATGGGAAAAACTGTTTTTT.

The CDR3 protein is CASRQFIGTSDTDTQYF. The DNA of the CDR3 is TGCGCCAGCAGACAATTTATCGGGACTAGTGACACAGATACGCAGTATTTT. The rearrangement joins TRBV4-1 to TRBJ2-3, with 8 bases identical to TRBD2. This CDR3 is built from 17 residues. The trim removed 6 bases at V and 2 bases at J, leaving 13 bases unmatched. The germline V gene has CDR1 MGHRA and CDR2 YSYEKL.

CDR3 loop: CAWSVTHLYEQYF. CDR3 nucleotides: TGTGCCTGGAGTGTAACACACCTTTACGAGCAGTACTTC. The chain joins TRBV30 to TRBJ2-7; D remains ambiguous. The CDR3 is made up of 13 amino acids. From germline, CDR1 is GTSNPN and CDR2 SVGIG (reference sequence). Trimming took 0 bases from V and 4 from J, leaving 10 bases between them.

This chain joins TRBV14 and TRBJ1-1; TRBD1 aligns across 8 bases. V shed 6 bases and J 7 bases; nucleotides not matched to a gene: 16. This CDR3 has 16 amino acids. The germline V gene has CDR1 SGHDN and CDR2 FVKESK. CDR3 DNA sequence: TGTGCCAGCAGTTCGGCCGGGACAGGAATGAGGAATGAAGCTTTCTTT. It translates to CASSSAGTGMRNEAFF.

The chain is built from TRBV7-9 and TRBJ1-6, with D maybe TRBD1 (6 bases). The CDR3 runs 14 residues. CDR1 and CDR2 from the germline V gene are SEHNR and FQNEAQ (reference sequence). The V and J ends lost 3 bases and 10 bases respectively, with 13 bases between them. CDR3 bases: TGTGCCAGCAGCTTGCAACAGGGTCCCTCACCCCTCCACTTT. It is translated as CASSLQQGPSPLHF.

The CDR3 here is CANTGQTEAFF. In nucleotides, the CDR3 is TGCGCCAATACAGGACAAACTGAAGCTTTCTTT. The chain links TRBV4-1 to TRBJ1-1, with D perhaps matching TRBD1 (5 bases). The CDR3 length is 11 residues. The V end was cut by 10 bases, the J end by 5 bases, with 11 bases between. CDR1 is MGHRA, CDR2 YSYEKL, per germline.